Following are 7 T cell receptor beta chains from one sample sequenced in a study of follicular helper T cells after annual influenza vaccination. Time point described: 2015-2016 season, pre-vaccination. Assay used: immunoSEQ multiplex PCR; TCRdb lists only in-frame clones, some missing. The sample holds about 6,000 clones, about 82% seen once. Sequences were derived from CXCR5- memory CD4+ T cells sorted from blood, sampled on the day of influenza vaccination. The receptors stem from an adult who received the influenza vaccine.

The rearrangement links TRBV7-8 to TRBJ1-5; D perhaps matches TRBD1 (5 bases). This CDR3 comprises 17 residues. V gave up 5 bases and J gave up 4 bases, with 21 bases separating them. Germline values: CDR1 SGHVS, CDR2 FQNEAQ. Here the CDR3 DNA reads TGTGCCAGCAGCCCAACTATTACGGGGGGTAGGAATCAGCCCCAGCATTTT. Its translation: CASSPTITGGRNQPQHF.

This chain connects TRBV11-2 to TRBJ2-1, with 8 bases that match TRBD2. Germline V lookup: CDR1 SGHAT, CDR2 FQNNGV. The CDR3 contains 15 residues. Trimming at V came to 5 bases and at J to 10 bases, leaving 13 bases not matched to a gene. The CDR3 coding sequence is TGTGCCAGCAGCCCCCCGGGACTAGGTTCTGGGGAGCAGTTCTTC. It yields the protein CASSPPGLGSGEQFF.

This sequence joins TRBV7-9 and TRBJ2-1; D ambiguous. V lost 5 bases and J lost 8, with 16 bases in between. This CDR3 has 14 residues. The germline V gene encodes CDR1 SEHNR and CDR2 FQNEAQ (reference sequence). This CDR3 is CASSPSSSYHEQFF. The DNA of the CDR3 is TGTGCCAGCAGCCCGTCCAGTTCGTATCATGAGCAGTTCTTC. The variable domain in full, completed from reference TRBV7-9 and TRBJ2-1, reads DTGVSQNPRHKITKRGQNVTFRCDPISEHNRLYWYRQTLGQGPEFLTYFQNEAQLEKSRLLSDRFSAERPKGSFSTLEIQRTEQGDSAMYLCASSPSSSYHEQFFGPGTRLTVL.

This rearrangement joins TRBV18 to TRBJ2-1, with TRBD2 identical over 7 bases. The CDR3 has 14 residues. Germline lookup yields CDR1 KGHSH and CDR2 LQKENI. Trimming at V came to 0 bases and at J to 5 bases, leaving 1 base not matched to a gene. CDR3 sequence reads: CASSPPGGNNEQFF. Here the CDR3 DNA reads TGTGCCAGCTCACCACCCGGGGGGAACAATGAGCAGTTCTTC.

The chain couples TRBV21-1 to TRBJ2-2; TRBD1 is taken as the D call from the table, unchecked against the DNA. TRBV21-1 has pseudogene status. The CDR3 covers 14 residues. The CDR3 DNA sequence: TGTGCCAGCAGCAAAGAAGGGGCGAGCGGGGAGCTGTTTTTT. Its translation is CASSKEGASGELFF.

The chain employs TRBV28 and TRBJ1-2; tentatively, D is TRBD1 (5 bases). The CDR3 is made up of 13 amino acids. Per germline, CDR1 MDHEN and CDR2 SYDVKM. Deletions cut 7 bases from V and 8 bases from J, with 17 bases between. DNA of the CDR3: TGTGCCAGCACCCAGCAAACCCAGGGCGGCTACACCTTC. Translating it yields CASTQQTQGGYTF.

The chain employs TRBV2 and TRBJ2-5, with D possibly being TRBD2 (6 bases). The CDR3 consists of 12 residues. Trimming shortened V by 6 bases and J by 2 bases, and 7 bases separated the two germline ends. Germline V gene data show CDR1 as SNHLY and CDR2 as FYNNEI. The CDR3 reads CASRGLQETQYF. CDR3 coding DNA: TGTGCCAGCAGAGGACTACAAGAGACCCAGTACTTC.